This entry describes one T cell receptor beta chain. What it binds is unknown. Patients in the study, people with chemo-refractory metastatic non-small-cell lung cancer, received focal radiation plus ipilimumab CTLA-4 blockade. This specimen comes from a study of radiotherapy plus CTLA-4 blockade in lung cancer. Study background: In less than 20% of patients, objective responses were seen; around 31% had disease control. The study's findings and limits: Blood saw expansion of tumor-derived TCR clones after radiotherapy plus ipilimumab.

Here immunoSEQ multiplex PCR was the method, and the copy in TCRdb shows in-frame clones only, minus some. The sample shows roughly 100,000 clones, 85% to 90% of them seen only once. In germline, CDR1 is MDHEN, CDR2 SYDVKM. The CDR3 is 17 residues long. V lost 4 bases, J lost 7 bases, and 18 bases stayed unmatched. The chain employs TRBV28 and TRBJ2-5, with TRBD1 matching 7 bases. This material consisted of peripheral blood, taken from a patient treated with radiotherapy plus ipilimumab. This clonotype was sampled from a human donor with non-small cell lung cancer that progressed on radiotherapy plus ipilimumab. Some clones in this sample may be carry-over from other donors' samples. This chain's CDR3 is CASSSLSLGTARGTQYF. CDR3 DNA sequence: TGTGCCAGCAGTTCATTGTCCTTAGGGACAGCCCGCGGGACCCAGTACTTC.